This T cell receptor beta chain emerged from a study of cytomegalovirus exposure and HLA in healthy donors. Turning to the study itself: A prior study identified 117 million unique TCR beta sequences from about 180 million T cells. Study findings and constraints: Researchers reported from a later analysis that most CMV-associated TCR beta chains appeared HLA-restricted. Most TCR sequences showed up rarely, but some public TCRs showed up in many donors. For presence/absence analyses, sequencing depth was assumed to be roughly uniform across donors.

As regards this clone: Its antigen is unknown.

The primer mix had 60 Vbeta and 13 Jbeta primers. Repertoires were generated with immunoSEQ multiplex PCR, while TCRdb's copy carries only in-frame clones and drops some. The sample contains roughly 200,000 clones, around 89% of which appear only once. Germline V gene sequence: CDR1 WNHNN, CDR2 SYGVQD (reference sequence). The trim removed 8 bases at V and 7 bases at J, leaving 8 bases unmatched. The CDR3 is 14 amino acids. The sequenced material came from PBMCs. The chain joins TRBV10-1 to TRBJ2-2; 9 bases fit TRBD2. The TCR comes from a woman under 30 in good health and CMV-seronegative. The CDR3 sequence is CASGSSGNGGELFF. Written as DNA, the CDR3 is TGCGCCAGCGGTTCTAGCGGGAACGGCGGGGAGCTGTTTTTT.